Below, one T cell receptor beta chain is given with its context. Its cognate antigen is unknown. Here immunoSEQ multiplex PCR was the method, and the copy in TCRdb shows in-frame clones only, minus some. The sample includes over 13,000 clones, around four fifths of them seen just once. The sample belongs to a study of PD-1 blockade in classical Hodgkin lymphoma. Each of the patients experienced relapse following autologous stem cell transplantation, and their brentuximab vedotin exposure differed. V was shortened by 1 base and J by 0 bases, with 13 bases between the two germline ends. From germline, CDR1 is MDHEN and CDR2 SYDVKM. The CDR3 contains 17 residues. Study-wide results and limits: Why the repertoires differ is still unclear, perhaps disease activity or prior therapy.

The specimen was peripheral blood mononuclear cells (PBMCs), collected before the second cycle of nivolumab. The source is a human donor with classical Hodgkin lymphoma. The chain couples TRBV28 to TRBJ1-5, with D perhaps matching TRBD1 (6 bases). CDR3 nucleotides: TGTGCCAGCAGTTTATACGGGACACTTGATAGCAATCAGCCCCAGCATTTT. Encoded protein: CASSLYGTLDSNQPQHF.